This record looks at one T cell receptor beta chain sequence and its context. The identical CDR3 is also encoded by other nucleotide sequences in the sample. These data are taken from a study of blood T cell repertoires in COVID-19. The wider study: COVID-19 samples, acute and convalescent, were from the United States, Italy and Spain. From T cells, B-cell-depleted T cells, or PBMCs came the material, which was cDNA or gDNA.

Authors' data handling: Amplification of reference gene primers was used by the study to estimate nucleated cell counts. Produced via immunoSEQ multiplex PCR; TCRdb's table is partial and in-frame only. From that table come the V and J calls and clone size; the DNA was used to work out D and trimming. The sample lists under 550,000 clones, over 85% occurring once. The Seattle site enrolled patients during active infection and followed them longitudinally. V lost 3 bases and J 3 bases, leaving 9 bases between the germline ends. There are 13 residues in the CDR3. The TCR sequence derives from a man between 18 and 35 years old with COVID-19, enrolled during active disease. Sequenced input: peripheral blood. J is TRBJ2-7 and V is TRBV12-3 or TRBV12-4, with D possibly matching TRBD2 (6 bases). As DNA, the CDR3 is TGTGCCAGCAGTTTCGGGGGTGGCTACGAGCAGTACTTC. This encodes CASSFGGGYEQYF.